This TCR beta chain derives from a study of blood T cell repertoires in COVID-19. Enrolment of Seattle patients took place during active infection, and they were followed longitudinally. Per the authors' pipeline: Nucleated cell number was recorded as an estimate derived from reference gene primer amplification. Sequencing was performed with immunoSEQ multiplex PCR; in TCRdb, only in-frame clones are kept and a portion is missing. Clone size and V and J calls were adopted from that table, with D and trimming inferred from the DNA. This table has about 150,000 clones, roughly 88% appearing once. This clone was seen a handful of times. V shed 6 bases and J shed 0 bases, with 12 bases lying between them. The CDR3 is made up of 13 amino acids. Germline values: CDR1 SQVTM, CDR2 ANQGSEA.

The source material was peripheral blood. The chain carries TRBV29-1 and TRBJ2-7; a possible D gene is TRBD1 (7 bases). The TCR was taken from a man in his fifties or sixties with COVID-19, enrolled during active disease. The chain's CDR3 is CSVRDSSSYEQYF. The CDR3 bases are TGCAGCGTGCGGGACAGCAGCTCCTACGAGCAGTACTTC.